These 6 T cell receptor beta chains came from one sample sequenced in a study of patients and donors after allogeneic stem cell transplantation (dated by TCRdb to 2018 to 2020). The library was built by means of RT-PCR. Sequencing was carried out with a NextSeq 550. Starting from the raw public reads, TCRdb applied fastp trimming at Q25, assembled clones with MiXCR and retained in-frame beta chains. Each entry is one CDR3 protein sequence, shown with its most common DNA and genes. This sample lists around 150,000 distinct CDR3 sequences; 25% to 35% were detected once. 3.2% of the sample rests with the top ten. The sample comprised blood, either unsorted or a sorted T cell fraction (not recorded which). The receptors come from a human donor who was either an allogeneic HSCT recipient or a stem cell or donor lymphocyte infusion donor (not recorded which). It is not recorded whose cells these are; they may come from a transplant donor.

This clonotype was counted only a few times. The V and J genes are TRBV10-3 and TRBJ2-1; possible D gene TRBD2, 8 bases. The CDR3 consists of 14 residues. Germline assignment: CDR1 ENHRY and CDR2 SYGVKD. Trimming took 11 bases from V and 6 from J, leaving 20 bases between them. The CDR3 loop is CALSSREGANEQFF. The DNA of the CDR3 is TGTGCCCTCTCGTCCCGGGAGGGGGCCAATGAGCAGTTCTTC.

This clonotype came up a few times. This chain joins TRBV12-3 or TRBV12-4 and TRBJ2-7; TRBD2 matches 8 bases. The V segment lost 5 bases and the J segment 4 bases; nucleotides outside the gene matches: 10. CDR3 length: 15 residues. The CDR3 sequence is CASSRGLGGVYEQYF. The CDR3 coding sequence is TGTGCCAGCAGTCGGGGACTAGGGGGGGTTTACGAGCAGTACTTC.

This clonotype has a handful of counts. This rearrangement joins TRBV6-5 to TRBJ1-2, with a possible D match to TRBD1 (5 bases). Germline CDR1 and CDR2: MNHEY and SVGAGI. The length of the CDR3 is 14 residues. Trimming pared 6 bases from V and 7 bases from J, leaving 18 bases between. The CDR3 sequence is CASRFRPGTRGYTF. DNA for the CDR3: TGTGCCAGCAGATTCAGACCCGGGACCCGTGGCTACACCTTC.

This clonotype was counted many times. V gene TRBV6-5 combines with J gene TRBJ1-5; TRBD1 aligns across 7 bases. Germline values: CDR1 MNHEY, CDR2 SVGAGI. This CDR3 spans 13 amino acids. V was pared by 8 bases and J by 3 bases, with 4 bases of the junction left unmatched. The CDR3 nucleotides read TGTGCCAGCCGGGACAGCCTCAATCAGCCCCAGCATTTT. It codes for CASRDSLNQPQHF.

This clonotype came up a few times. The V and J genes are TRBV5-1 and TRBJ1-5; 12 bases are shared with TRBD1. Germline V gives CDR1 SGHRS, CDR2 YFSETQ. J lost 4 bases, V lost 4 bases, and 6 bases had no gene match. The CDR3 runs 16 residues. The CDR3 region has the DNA TGCGCCAGCAGCCCCGGGACAGGGGGCGGGAATCAGCCCCAGCATTTT. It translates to CASSPGTGGGNQPQHF.

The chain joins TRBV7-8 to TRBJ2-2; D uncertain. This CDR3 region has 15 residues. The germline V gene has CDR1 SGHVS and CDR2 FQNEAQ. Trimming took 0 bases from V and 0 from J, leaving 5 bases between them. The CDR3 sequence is CASSLAGTNTGELFF. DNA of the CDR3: TGTGCCAGCAGCTTAGCGGGCACGAACACCGGGGAGCTGTTTTTT.